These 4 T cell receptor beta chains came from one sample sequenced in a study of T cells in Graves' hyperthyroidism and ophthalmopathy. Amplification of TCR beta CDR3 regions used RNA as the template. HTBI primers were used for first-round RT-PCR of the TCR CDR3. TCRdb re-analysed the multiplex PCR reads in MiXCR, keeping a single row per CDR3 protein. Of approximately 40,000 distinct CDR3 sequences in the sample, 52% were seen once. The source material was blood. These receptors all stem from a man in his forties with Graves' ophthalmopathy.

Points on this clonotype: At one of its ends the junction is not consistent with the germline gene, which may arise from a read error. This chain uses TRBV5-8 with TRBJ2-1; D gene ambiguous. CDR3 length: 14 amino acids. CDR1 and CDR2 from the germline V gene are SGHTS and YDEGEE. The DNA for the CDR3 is TGTGCCAGCGGCTTGTACACGGTTTACAATGAGCAGTTCTTC. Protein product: CASGLYTVYNEQFF.

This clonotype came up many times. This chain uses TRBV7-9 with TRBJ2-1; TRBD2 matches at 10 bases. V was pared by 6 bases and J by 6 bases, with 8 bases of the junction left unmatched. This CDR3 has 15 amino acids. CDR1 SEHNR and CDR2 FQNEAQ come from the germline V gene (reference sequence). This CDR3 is CASSPPGLAVNEQFF. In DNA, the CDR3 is TGTGCCAGCAGTCCCCCAGGACTAGCGGTCAATGAGCAGTTCTTC.

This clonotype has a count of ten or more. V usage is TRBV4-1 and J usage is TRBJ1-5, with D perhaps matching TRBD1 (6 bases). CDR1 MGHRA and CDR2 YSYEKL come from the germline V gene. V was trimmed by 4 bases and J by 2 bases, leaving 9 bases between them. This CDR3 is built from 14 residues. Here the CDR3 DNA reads TGCGCCAGCAGCCCTAGGACAGGCAATCAGCCCCAGCATTTT. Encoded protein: CASSPRTGNQPQHF.

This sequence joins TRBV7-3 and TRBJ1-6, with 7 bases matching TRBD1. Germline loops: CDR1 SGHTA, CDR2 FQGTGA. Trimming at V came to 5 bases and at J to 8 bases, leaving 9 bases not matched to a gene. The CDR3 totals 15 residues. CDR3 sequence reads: CASSPTGSFDSPLHF. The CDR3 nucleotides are TGTGCCAGCAGCCCGACAGGGAGTTTCGATTCACCCCTCCACTTT.